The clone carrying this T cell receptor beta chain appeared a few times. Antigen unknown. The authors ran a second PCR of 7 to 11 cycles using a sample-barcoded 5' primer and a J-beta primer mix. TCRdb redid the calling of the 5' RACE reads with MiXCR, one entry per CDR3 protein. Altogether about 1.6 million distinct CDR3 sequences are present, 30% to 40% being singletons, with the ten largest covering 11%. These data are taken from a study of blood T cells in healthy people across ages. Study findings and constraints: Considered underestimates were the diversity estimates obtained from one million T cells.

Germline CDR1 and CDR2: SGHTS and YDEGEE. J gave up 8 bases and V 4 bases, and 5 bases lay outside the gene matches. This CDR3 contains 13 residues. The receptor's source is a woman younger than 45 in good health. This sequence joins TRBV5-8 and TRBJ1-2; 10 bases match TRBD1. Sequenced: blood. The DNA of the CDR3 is TGTGCCAGCAGCCCCCGGGACAGGGGCGGCTACACCTTC. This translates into CASSPRDRGGYTF.